These T cell receptor beta chains were read from a single sample in a study of T-cell reconstitution after alpha-beta-depleted transplantation in children. TCRdb re-called the PCR reads with MiXCR, one entry per CDR3 protein. The data show around 270,000 distinct CDR3 sequences, about 9.5% seen once. Sequencing was performed on PBMCs, taken before TCRalphabeta/CD19-depleted stem cell transplant. These receptors were taken from a boy under two years old with acute myeloid leukemia, due to receive a stem cell transplant. The CDR3 runs from the conserved cysteine through the conserved F or W. Each record gives: V gene, D gene, J gene, CDR3 length, clone size, CDR3 DNA, CDR3 protein. D genes are given only for firm matches. For some rows the clone size is stated as once, few or many, or as a class when expanded; others skip it.

>TRBV18|-|TRBJ1-2|14|-
TGTGCCAGCTCACCGGGCGGGGCAGGCTATGGCTACACCTTC
CASSPGGAGYGYTF
>TRBV20-1|-|TRBJ2-7|13|-
TGCAGTGCTAGAGATCGTATAGGGCCAAGGGAGTACTTC
CSARDRIGPREYF
>TRBV12-3/TRBV12-4|-|TRBJ1-5|14|many
TGTGCCAGCACCCGGGGGGGGAGCAATCAGCCCCAGCATTTT
CASTRGGSNQPQHF
>TRBV7-8|TRBD2|TRBJ2-1|19|-
TGTGCCAGCAGGCGGAGACTAGCGGTGGCCCACAGCTCCTACAATGAGCAGTTCTTC
CASRRRLAVAHSSYNEQFF
>TRBV24-1|-|TRBJ2-2|14|many
TGTGCCACCAGTGATCCAGGGGGGAGCGGGGAGCTGTTTTTT
CATSDPGGSGELFF
>TRBV5-1|-|TRBJ2-6|18|many
TGCGCCAGCAGCTGGACCGGGCAGACCCTCTCTGGGGCCAACGTCCTGACTTTC
CASSWTGQTLSGANVLTF
>TRBV6-1|TRBD1|TRBJ2-7|15|-
TGTGCCAGCAGGGGCGAGGGGACAGGCAACTACGAGCAGTACTTC
CASRGEGTGNYEQYF
>TRBV3-1|-|TRBJ1-1|15|many
TGTGCCAGCAGCCAAGATTCGGGGCTGGGCGTTGAAGCTTTCTTT
CASSQDSGLGVEAFF
>TRBV9|-|TRBJ2-1|14|many
TGTGCCAGCAGCGTAGCGGGTGTCTACAATGAGCAGTTCTTC
CASSVAGVYNEQFF
>TRBV5-1|-|TRBJ2-1|15|-
TGCGCCAGCAGCCAAACGGGGGTAACCTACAATGAGCAGTTCTTC
CASSQTGVTYNEQFF
>TRBV7-3|-|TRBJ2-6|17|many
TGTGCCAGCAGCTTAAAGGGGCAGGGGACCGGGGCCAACGTCCTGACTTTC
CASSLKGQGTGANVLTF
>TRBV5-1|TRBD1|TRBJ2-4|14|few
TGCGCCAGCAGCTTTTTAGGACAGGGAAACATTCAGTACTTC
CASSFLGQGNIQYF
>TRBV12-3/TRBV12-4|-|TRBJ1-3|14|-
TGTGCCAGCAGTTTACAGGGGTATGGAAACACCATATATTTT
CASSLQGYGNTIYF
>TRBV7-2|TRBD2|TRBJ2-7|15|many
TGTGCCAGCAGCTTTAGCGGGGGACACCCCTACGAGCAGTACTTC
CASSFSGGHPYEQYF
>TRBV12-3/TRBV12-4|-|TRBJ1-1|11|-
TGTGCCAGCAGTTGGGGAAGAGGGGCTTTCTTT
CASSWGRGAFF
>TRBV4-2|TRBD2|TRBJ2-7|16|many
TGTGCCAGCAGCCAAGATCCGCCGGGGGGGGAGTACGAGCAGTACTTC
CASSQDPPGGEYEQYF
>TRBV29-1|TRBD2|TRBJ2-5|13|many
TGCAGCGTTGATCAGGGAGGGTGGGAGACCCAGTACTTC
CSVDQGGWETQYF
>TRBV7-9|-|TRBJ1-6|15|many
TGTGCCAGCAGTCCTCAGGGAAGCCCTAATTCACCCCTCCACTTT
CASSPQGSPNSPLHF
>TRBV12-5|-|TRBJ2-3|15|many
TGTGCTAGTGCCTATCCCCAGGTGGGGGCAGATACGCAGTATTTT
CASAYPQVGADTQYF
>TRBV18|-|TRBJ1-4|12|many
TGTGCCAGCTCCGCGGACAGTGAAAAACTGTTTTTT
CASSADSEKLFF
>TRBV20-1|-|TRBJ1-5|13|many
TGCAGTGCTAGTCGGCAGGGAAAACAGCCCCAGCATTTT
CSASRQGKQPQHF
>TRBV12-3/TRBV12-4|-|TRBJ2-6|16|-
TGTGCCAGCAGTCCGGGTTATCGCTCTGGGGCCAACGTCCTGACTTTC
CASSPGYRSGANVLTF
>TRBV27|-|TRBJ1-6|13|many
TGTGCCAGCAGTTTATCCAGGGGTTCACCCCTCCACTTT
CASSLSRGSPLHF
>TRBV9|-|TRBJ2-1|12|many
TGTGCCAGCAGCGTAGTTGCGTATGAGCAGTTCTTC
CASSVVAYEQFF
>TRBV11-2|-|TRBJ1-1|14|many
TGTGCCAGCAGCTTAGCAGCAGGGATCCCTGAAGCTTTCTTT
CASSLAAGIPEAFF
>TRBV5-1|-|TRBJ2-7|14|many
TGCGCCAGCAGCATTCCTACGACGGCCTACGAGCAGTACTTC
CASSIPTTAYEQYF
>TRBV7-9|TRBD2|TRBJ2-1|15|-
TGTGCCAGCAGCTTAGCGCTAGCGGGAGCGGGAGAGCAGTTCTTC
CASSLALAGAGEQFF
>TRBV6-2/TRBV6-3|TRBD2|TRBJ2-5|15|many
TGTGCCAGCACCACGAAACTAGCGGGAGTTGAGACCCAGTACTTC
CASTTKLAGVETQYF
>TRBV29-1|-|TRBJ1-3|13|-
TGCAGCGTTGGGGGATCAGTCGGAAACACCATATATTTT
CSVGGSVGNTIYF